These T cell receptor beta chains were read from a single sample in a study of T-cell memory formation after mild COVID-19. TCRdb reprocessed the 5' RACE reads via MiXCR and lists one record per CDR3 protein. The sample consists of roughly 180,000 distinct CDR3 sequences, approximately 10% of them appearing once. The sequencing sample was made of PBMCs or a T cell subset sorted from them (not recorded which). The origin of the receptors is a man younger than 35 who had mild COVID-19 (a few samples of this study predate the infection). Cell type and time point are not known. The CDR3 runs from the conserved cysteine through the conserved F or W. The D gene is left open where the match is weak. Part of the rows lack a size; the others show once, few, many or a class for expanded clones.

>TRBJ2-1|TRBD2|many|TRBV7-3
CASSRRANLAGGQNEQFF
TGTGCCAGCAGCCGCCGCGCCAATCTAGCGGGGGGGCAGAATGAGCAGTTCTTC
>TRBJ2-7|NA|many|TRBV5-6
CASSFVSSYEQYF
TGTGCCAGCAGCTTCGTCAGCTCCTACGAGCAGTACTTC
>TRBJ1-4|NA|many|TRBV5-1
CASSSALGNEKLFF
TGCGCCAGCAGCTCGGCCTTGGGGAATGAAAAACTGTTTTTT
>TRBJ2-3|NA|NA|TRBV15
CATSRGTDTQYF
TGTGCCACCAGCAGGGGCACAGATACGCAGTATTTT
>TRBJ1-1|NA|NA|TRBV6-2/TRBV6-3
CASSYRSETAAFF
TGTGCCAGCAGTTACAGGTCGGAAACGGCGGCTTTCTTT
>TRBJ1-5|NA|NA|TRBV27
CASSTPTGGLHF
TGTGCCAGCAGTACCCCGACAGGTGGGCTGCATTTT
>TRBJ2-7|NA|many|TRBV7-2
CASSLVSDEQYF
TGTGCCAGCAGCTTAGTTTCCGACGAGCAGTACTTC
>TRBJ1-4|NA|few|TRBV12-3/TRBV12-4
CASSTDGTNEKLFF
TGTGCCAGCAGTACGGACGGAACTAATGAAAAACTGTTTTTT
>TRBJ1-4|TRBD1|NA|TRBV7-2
CASSSRGQQKLFF
TGTGCCAGCAGCTCAAGGGGACAGCAAAAACTGTTTTTT
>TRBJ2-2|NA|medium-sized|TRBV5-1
CASSLASTGELFF
TGCGCCAGCAGCTTGGCGTCCACCGGGGAGCTGTTTTTT
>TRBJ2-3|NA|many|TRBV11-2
CASSLELGRAVDTQYF
TGTGCCAGCAGCTTAGAGCTAGGAAGGGCGGTAGATACGCAGTATTTT
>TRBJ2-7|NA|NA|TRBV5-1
CASSLAQGPEQYF
TGCGCCAGCAGCTTGGCCCAGGGACCCGAGCAGTACTTC
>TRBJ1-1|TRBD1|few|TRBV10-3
CAISESRGGNTEAFF
TGTGCCATCAGTGAGAGCAGGGGGGGAAACACTGAAGCTTTCTTT
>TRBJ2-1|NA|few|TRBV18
CASSLRGVYAGASLGSEQFF
TGTGCCAGCTCCCTCAGGGGAGTTTACGCGGGGGCCTCCCTGGGTAGTGAGCAGTTCTTC
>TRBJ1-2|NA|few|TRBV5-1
CASSLIGGIGYGYTF
TGCGCCAGCAGCTTGATCGGGGGGATAGGGTATGGCTACACCTTC
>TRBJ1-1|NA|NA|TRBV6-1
CASRRIGREAFF
TGTGCCAGCAGGAGGATTGGAAGAGAAGCTTTCTTT
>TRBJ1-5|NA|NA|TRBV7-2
CASSLLPWGDGSNQPQHF
TGTGCCAGCAGCTTGCTCCCGTGGGGAGACGGTAGCAATCAGCCCCAGCATTTT
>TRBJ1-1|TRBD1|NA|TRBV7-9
CASMRGLRGEMNTEAFF
TGTGCCAGCATGAGGGGGCTGCGGGGGGAGATGAACACTGAAGCTTTCTTT
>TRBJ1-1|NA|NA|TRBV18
CASSPSLQNTVAFF
TGTGCCAGCTCACCTAGCCTACAGAACACTGTAGCTTTCTTT
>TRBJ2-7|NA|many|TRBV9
CASSVVPGPDYEQYF
TGTGCCAGCAGCGTAGTGCCCGGGCCCGACTACGAGCAGTACTTC
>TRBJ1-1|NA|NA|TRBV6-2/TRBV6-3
CASRHGATEAFF
TGTGCCAGCAGGCACGGGGCCACTGAAGCTTTCTTT
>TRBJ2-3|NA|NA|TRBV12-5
CASGLVIGGGSTDTQYF
TGTGCTAGTGGTTTGGTAATAGGAGGGGGTAGCACAGATACGCAGTATTTT
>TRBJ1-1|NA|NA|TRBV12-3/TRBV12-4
CASSLVPPGNEAFF
TGTGCCAGCAGTTTAGTGCCCCCAGGAAATGAAGCTTTCTTT
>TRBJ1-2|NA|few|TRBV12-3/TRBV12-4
CASSFGGTYGYTF
TGTGCCAGCAGTTTCGGGGGTACCTATGGCTACACCTTC
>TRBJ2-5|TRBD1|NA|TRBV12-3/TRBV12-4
CASTLTGAETQYF
TGTGCCAGCACTTTGACAGGGGCGGAGACCCAGTACTTC
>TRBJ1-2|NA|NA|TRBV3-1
CASSQAAPGGYTF
TGTGCCAGCAGCCAAGCAGCCCCGGGAGGCTACACCTTC
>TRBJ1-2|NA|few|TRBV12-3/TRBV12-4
CASSFQATYGYTF
TGTGCCAGCAGTTTTCAGGCCACCTATGGCTACACCTTC
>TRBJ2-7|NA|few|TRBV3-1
CASSQGDRDAGEQYF
TGTGCCAGCAGCCAAGGGGACCGGGACGCGGGTGAGCAGTACTTC
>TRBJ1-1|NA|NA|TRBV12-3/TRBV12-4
CASSFGVTEAFF
TGTGCCAGCAGTTTTGGGGTAACCGAAGCTTTCTTT
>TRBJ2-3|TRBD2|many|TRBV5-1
CASSLGLAGADTQYF
TGCGCCAGCAGCTTGGGACTAGCGGGGGCAGATACGCAGTATTTT
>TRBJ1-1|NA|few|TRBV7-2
CASEHPGPAFF
TGTGCCAGCGAACACCCGGGACCGGCTTTCTTT
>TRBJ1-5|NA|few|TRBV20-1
CSARRDSNQPQHF
TGCAGTGCTAGAAGAGATAGCAATCAGCCCCAGCATTTT
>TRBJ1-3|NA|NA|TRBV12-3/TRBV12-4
CASSWRGNTIYF
TGTGCCAGCAGTTGGAGGGGAAACACCATATATTTT
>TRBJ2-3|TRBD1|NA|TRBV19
CASSDRGGIDTQYF
TGTGCCAGTTCGGACAGGGGGGGAATAGATACGCAGTATTTT
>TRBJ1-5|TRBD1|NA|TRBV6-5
CASRTGRGSQPQHF
TGTGCCAGCAGGACGGGCAGGGGGAGTCAGCCCCAGCATTTT
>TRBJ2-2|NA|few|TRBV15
CATSFRGTGELFF
TGTGCCACCAGCTTTAGGGGAACCGGGGAGCTGTTTTTT
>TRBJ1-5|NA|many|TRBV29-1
CSVEIGNQPQHF
TGCAGCGTTGAAATTGGGAACCAGCCCCAGCATTTT
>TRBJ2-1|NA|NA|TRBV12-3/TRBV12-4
CASSLRVRNEQFF
TGTGCCAGCAGTTTACGAGTCCGCAATGAGCAGTTCTTC
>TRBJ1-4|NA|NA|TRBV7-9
CASSSRQNEKLFF
TGTGCCAGCAGCTCACGCCAGAATGAAAAACTGTTTTTT
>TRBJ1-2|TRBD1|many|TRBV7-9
CASSLGDRAYGYTF
TGTGCCAGCAGCTTAGGCGACAGGGCCTATGGCTACACCTTC
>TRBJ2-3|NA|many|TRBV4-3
CASSQAVPSATDTQYF
TGCGCCAGCAGCCAAGCGGTTCCTTCAGCCACAGATACGCAGTATTTT
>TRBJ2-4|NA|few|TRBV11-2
CASSFTGAKNIQYF
TGTGCCAGCAGCTTTACAGGGGCCAAAAACATTCAGTACTTC
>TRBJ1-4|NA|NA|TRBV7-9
CASSPIPTTEVFF
TGTGCCAGCAGCCCAATTCCGACAACCGAAGTGTTTTTT
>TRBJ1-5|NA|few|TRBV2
CASSLDQPQHF
TGTGCCAGCAGTTTGGATCAGCCCCAGCATTTT
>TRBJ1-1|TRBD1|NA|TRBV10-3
CAIKGRGDTEAFF
TGTGCCATCAAGGGCAGGGGGGACACTGAAGCTTTCTTT
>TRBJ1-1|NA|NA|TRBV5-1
CASSRAWNTEAFF
TGCGCCAGCAGCCGGGCCTGGAACACTGAAGCTTTCTTT
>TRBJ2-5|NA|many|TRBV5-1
CASSLAEAWETQYF
TGCGCCAGCAGCTTGGCCGAGGCGTGGGAGACCCAGTACTTC
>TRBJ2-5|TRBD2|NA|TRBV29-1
CSVEAGGRETQYF
TGCAGCGTTGAAGCGGGGGGTAGGGAGACCCAGTACTTC
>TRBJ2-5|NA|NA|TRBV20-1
CSARQGATGTQYF
TGCAGTGCTAGACAGGGCGCCACTGGGACCCAGTACTTC
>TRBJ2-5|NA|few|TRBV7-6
CASSINQETQYF
TGTGCCAGCAGCATAAACCAAGAGACCCAGTACTTC